A selection of T cell receptor beta chains follows, all from one sample in a study of siplizumab effects on memory and regulatory T cells. The assay was immunoSEQ multiplex PCR, and TCRdb's table has in-frame clones only and misses some. The sample carries approximately 10,000 clones, approximately 42% recorded once. These receptors are not linked to any known antigen. Material for sequencing was CFSE-low (dividing) CD4+ T cells sorted from an allogeneic mixed lymphocyte reaction. The receptor source for this set is a human donor in good health; the cells came from an allogeneic mixed lymphocyte reaction. CDR3s include the opening cysteine and the closing phenylalanine or tryptophan. D genes are given only for firm matches. Clone size appears in some rows only: once, few, many, or a class for an expanded clone.

TRBV7-3,.,TRBJ1-6,.,CASRVQGRNSPLHF,TGTGCCAGCAGAGTACAGGGACGTAATTCACCCCTCCACTTT
TRBV5-4,.,TRBJ2-5,.,CASSLVGGFVETQYF,TGTGCCAGCAGCTTGGTTGGGGGTTTCGTCGAGACCCAGTACTTC
TRBV15,TRBD1,TRBJ2-7,.,CATSRIMGQNYEQYF,TGTGCCACCAGTAGGATAATGGGACAGAACTACGAGCAGTACTTC
TRBV7-6,.,TRBJ2-5,medium-sized,CASSFRLLPTETQYF,TGTGCCAGCAGCTTTCGGCTACTCCCGACGGAGACCCAGTACTTC
TRBV18,TRBD1,TRBJ2-7,medium-sized,CASSYGQAYEQYF,TGTGCCAGCTCTTACGGACAGGCCTACGAGCAGTACTTC
TRBV30,.,TRBJ1-2,few,CAWSSTGRSGYTF,TGTGCCTGGAGCTCTACGGGGCGTTCGGGCTACACCTTC
TRBV9,.,TRBJ2-1,medium-sized,CASSVGRGTYNEQFF,TGTGCCAGCAGCGTTGGTAGGGGGACTTACAATGAGCAGTTCTTC
TRBV6-1,.,TRBJ2-7,few,CASSDRQLTYEQYF,TGTGCCAGCAGTGACAGACAACTGACCTACGAGCAGTACTTC
TRBV19,.,TRBJ2-6,few,CASSPGAGANVLTF,TGTGCCAGTAGTCCAGGGGCTGGGGCCAACGTCCTGACTTTC
TRBV6-1,TRBD1,TRBJ2-2,few,CASRRDRVGTGELFF,TGTGCCAGCAGGCGGGACAGGGTCGGAACCGGGGAGCTGTTTTTT
TRBV30,TRBD1,TRBJ1-4,.,CAWSGGGTGREKLFF,TGTGCCTGGAGTGGCGGCGGGACAGGGCGTGAAAAACTGTTTTTT
TRBV7-2,.,TRBJ2-1,few,CASRLGPNNEQFF,TGTGCCAGCAGGCTGGGCCCGAACAATGAGCAGTTCTTC
TRBV19,.,TRBJ2-6,.,CASRTPSGANVLTF,TGTGCCAGTCGGACTCCTTCTGGGGCCAACGTCCTGACTTTC
TRBV10-3,TRBD1,TRBJ2-7,few,CAITGTGNSYEQYF,TGTGCCATCACCGGGACAGGCAACTCCTACGAGCAGTACTTC
TRBV6-1,.,TRBJ1-1,once,CASSPTGGRRSEAFF,TGTGCCAGCAGCCCCACGGGGGGGCGCAGGTCTGAAGCTTTCTTT
TRBV7-9,.,TRBJ1-2,.,CASSLRTYGYTF,TGTGCCAGCAGCCTCCGGACCTATGGCTACACCTTC
TRBV7-9,TRBD2,TRBJ2-1,few,CASSSPGLAGVVEQFF,TGTGCCAGCAGCTCCCCCGGACTAGCGGGAGTAGTGGAGCAGTTCTTC
TRBV11-2,.,TRBJ1-3,.,CASSLDRGNTIYF,TGTGCCAGCAGCTTAGATCGGGGAAACACCATATATTTT
TRBV11-3,.,TRBJ1-1,.,CASSLRNTEAFF,TGTGCCAGCAGCTTAAGGAACACTGAAGCTTTCTTT
TRBV19,.,TRBJ1-4,.,CASSIGWQGFFQEKLFF,TGTGCCAGTAGTATAGGTTGGCAGGGCTTTTTTCAGGAAAAACTGTTTTTT
TRBV7-9,TRBD1,TRBJ2-1,.,CASSPGQGVNNEQFF,TGTGCCAGCAGCCCCGGACAGGGTGTCAACAATGAGCAGTTCTTC
TRBV27,.,TRBJ2-2,medium-sized,CASSLSGTGELFF,TGTGCCAGCAGTTTATCCGGCACCGGGGAGCTGTTTTTT
TRBV28,TRBD1,TRBJ2-2,.,CASSRRGQTNTGELFF,TGTGCCAGCAGTAGAAGGGGACAGACGAACACCGGGGAGCTGTTTTTT
TRBV6-1,TRBD1,TRBJ2-7,.,CASRKLQGSSYEQYF,TGTGCCAGCAGAAAACTACAGGGGTCATCCTACGAGCAGTACTTC
TRBV6-1,.,TRBJ1-3,medium-sized,CASSELGRGGNTIYF,TGTGCCAGCAGTGAACTGGGACGTGGAGGAAACACCATATATTTT
TRBV30,.,TRBJ2-2,medium-sized,CAWSVERAGELFF,TGTGCCTGGAGTGTAGAACGGGCCGGGGAGCTGTTTTTT
TRBV14,.,TRBJ2-6,medium-sized,CASSQDLDPPFGLTF,TGTGCCAGCAGCCAAGATTTAGACCCCCCATTTGGCCTGACTTTC
TRBV10-3,.,TRBJ1-3,few,CAISAGTPGNTIYF,TGTGCCATCAGTGCCGGGACGCCTGGAAACACCATATATTTT
TRBV30,.,TRBJ2-5,medium-sized,CAWGMTPQETQYF,TGTGCCTGGGGGATGACACCCCAAGAGACCCAGTACTTC
TRBV7-3,.,TRBJ1-1,medium-sized,CASSQQSRTEAFF,TGTGCCAGCAGTCAACAGTCAAGGACTGAAGCTTTCTTT
TRBV6-5,.,TRBJ2-7,.,CASTTARGDYEQYF,TGTGCCAGCACTACAGCAAGGGGGGACTACGAGCAGTACTTC
TRBV9,.,TRBJ1-2,medium-sized,CASSPSGGRIYNYGYTF,TGTGCCAGCAGCCCCTCTGGCGGCAGGATATATAACTATGGCTACACCTTC
TRBV30,.,TRBJ1-1,few,CAWSPPDRNTEAFF,TGTGCCTGGAGCCCCCCAGACCGGAACACTGAAGCTTTCTTT